This T cell receptor (beta chain) originates from a study of CD8+CD57+ T cells in acquired aplastic anemia. Study-level background: The average for DNA from sorted CD4+ and CD8+ cells was roughly 3 ug. Findings and caveats of the study: There were twenty-nine CD8+ CDR3 sequences that occurred in both patients and controls. Any difference that existed in CD8+ Simpson's diversity between patients and controls was not significant.

In its sample, this clonotype was seen many times. Antigen specificity is unknown. The CDR3 contains 14 residues. The V end was cut by 7 bases, the J end by 5 bases, with 18 bases between. Germline V lookup: CDR1 DFQATT, CDR2 SNEGSKA (reference sequence). For sequencing, patients were chosen who had shown expansion of CD8+CD57+ cells by flow cytometry. No patient had been given any therapy when blood was sampled. The template used for profiling TCR beta VDJ and CDR3 was genomic DNA. TCRdb reanalysed the reads using MiXCR and keeps one entry per CDR3 protein. Of roughly 250,000 distinct CDR3 sequences detected, approximately 45% appear once; the ten largest clones hold 7.8%.

The gene calls are TRBV20-1 and TRBJ2-1, with D tentatively TRBD2 (6 bases). Sequenced input: sorted CD4+, CD8+, or CD8+CD57+ T cells (not recorded which) from PBMCs. The source is a human donor with aplastic anemia. The CDR3 bases are TGCAGTGTAACTAGCTTCGCGACCGACAATGAGCAGTTCTTC. Translating gives CSVTSFATDNEQFF.